The rows below give T cell receptor beta chains drawn from one sample of a study of blood T cell repertoires in COVID-19. Generated by immunoSEQ multiplex PCR, the TCRdb table keeps only in-frame clones and is missing some. The data contain some 120,000 clones, around 90% of them singletons. The sequenced material came from peripheral blood. The receptor set was obtained from a man in his sixties with COVID-19, enrolled during active disease. Both conserved end residues are part of each CDR3. A D gene is named only where the DNA matches it firmly.

V gene	CDR3 length	D gene	J gene	CDR3 protein
TRBV2	14	NA	TRBJ2-5	CASSFDSPPETQYF
TRBV27	13	NA	TRBJ2-3	CASSPSGADTQYF
TRBV5-1	13	TRBD1	TRBJ1-2	CASSSDRGRGYTF
TRBV13	14	NA	TRBJ2-5	CASSLGLSQETQYF
TRBV6-5	13	TRBD1	TRBJ1-5	CASRGQGGQPQHF
TRBV7-2	14	TRBD1	TRBJ1-2	CASSPRDRAYGYTF
TRBV18	15	TRBD1	TRBJ2-2	CASSPWDSPTGELFF
TRBV9	15	NA	TRBJ2-7	CASSPRTDASFEQYF
TRBV7-3	16	TRBD2	TRBJ2-1	CASSKTGTSGYNEQFF
TRBV4-1	17	TRBD1	TRBJ1-6	CASSHLTTGGDNSPLHF
TRBV12-5	15	NA	TRBJ1-6	CASAVGGADNSPLHF
TRBV7-3	16	NA	TRBJ2-1	CASSPNRGDGYNEQFF
TRBV9	12	NA	TRBJ1-1	CASSAQGGEAFF
TRBV6-5	13	TRBD1	TRBJ2-5	CASAWTGKETQYF
TRBV24-1	15	TRBD1	TRBJ2-7	CATSARGQGAGEQYF
TRBV6-5	15	TRBD1	TRBJ1-1	CASSLTGIGHTEAFF
TRBV6-4	13	NA	TRBJ2-3	CASSRGGSDTQYF
TRBV11-1	13	TRBD1	TRBJ1-1	CASRAGQYTEAFF
TRBV2	13	NA	TRBJ1-5	CASSEYSHQPQHF
TRBV5-1	18	TRBD2	TRBJ2-3	CASSLSLVAGTLGDTQYF
TRBV7-8	20	NA	TRBJ2-7	CASRQGPAAGAGAHTYEQYF
TRBV6-5	14	NA	TRBJ2-1	CASSPSHFPYEQFF
TRBV12-2	15	NA	TRBJ1-1	CASRSRQGYGTEAFF
TRBV6-5	15	NA	TRBJ2-5	CASSYSRGSVETQYF
TRBV9	14	NA	TRBJ1-2	CASSELGRREGYTF
TRBV10-1	16	TRBD2	TRBJ2-2	CASSEWASGNTGELFF
TRBV9	15	TRBD1	TRBJ2-1	CASSGRQGDNNEQFF
TRBV29-1	14	NA	TRBJ2-7	CSVEIEGVGYEQYF
TRBV2	15	TRBD1	TRBJ1-5	CASMMDRGSNQPQHF
TRBV7-9	16	TRBD2	TRBJ2-1	CASSLTGTRDYNEQFF
TRBV12-5	16	TRBD1	TRBJ2-2	CASGLTGTGGTGELFF
TRBV30	15	NA	TRBJ1-3	CAWRDWSRSGNTIYF
TRBV4-1	14	NA	TRBJ1-1	CASSQVWPGGKAFF
TRBV13	12	NA	TRBJ2-1	CASSNNRVRKFF
TRBV19	17	TRBD1	TRBJ1-1	CASRTYRDRGFHTEAFF
TRBV2	14	NA	TRBJ2-3	CARRPGLSTDTQYF
TRBV30	15	NA	TRBJ1-5	CAWSPPGYSNQPQHF
TRBV5-1	16	NA	TRBJ1-1	CASKSREGVVNTEAFF
TRBV25-1	16	TRBD2	TRBJ2-1	CASSKTTSGRPDEQFF
TRBV10-3	18	TRBD2	TRBJ2-7	CAISEPLGLAGSTYEQYF
TRBV28	13	NA	TRBJ1-2	CASSSGASYGYTF
TRBV27	16	TRBD2	TRBJ2-1	CATRRGGSRSYNEQFF
TRBV6-5	15	TRBD1	TRBJ1-5	CASRPRDSRNQPQHF
TRBV10-3	15	TRBD1	TRBJ2-3	CAISEFAQPGQGTYF
TRBV6-5	15	NA	TRBJ2-1	CASSFTPSSYNEQFF
TRBV12-5	13	TRBD1	TRBJ1-1	CASGPDRATEAFF